The 3 T cell receptor beta chains in this list originate from one sample, sequenced in a study of T cell responses to AZD1222 COVID-19 vaccine. Profiling relied on immunoSEQ multiplex PCR, and the TCRdb table lists in-frame clones only, not all of them. This sample has under 140,000 clones; about 81% occur once, and the top ten carry about 4.6%. The sample was peripheral blood, taken on day 0 of AZD1222 vaccination. These receptor sequences come from an adult in good health.

The gene calls are TRBV9 and TRBJ2-1; D is possibly TRBD2 (6 bases). The germline V and J ends were trimmed by 3 bases and 9 bases, with 22 bases remaining between them. Germline V lookup: CDR1 SGDLS, CDR2 YYNGEE. CDR3 length equals 16 residues. The CDR3 reads CASSARNPGGPGEQFF. The CDR3, as DNA: TGTGCCAGCAGCGCGAGGAACCCCGGAGGGCCGGGTGAGCAGTTCTTC.

The chain uses TRBV19 and TRBJ2-6, with TRBD1 identical over 10 bases. The CDR3 sequence is 17 residues long. Germline CDR1 and CDR2: LNHDA and SQIVND (reference sequence). V shed 7 bases, J shed 2 bases, and the junction held 8 bases outside the gene matches. CDR3 sequence (DNA): TGTGCCAGTACCCCCGGACAGGGGGTTCCTGGGGCCAACGTCCTGACTTTC. Protein: CASTPGQGVPGANVLTF.

This clone was detected only a few times. The V and J genes are TRBV5-4 and TRBJ2-5; possibly TRBD1 or TRBD2 for D (5 bases each). V was clipped by 1 base and J by 3 bases, with 7 bases between them. The germline gives CDR1 SGHNT, CDR2 YYREEE (reference sequence). The CDR3 runs 13 residues. CDR3 coding DNA: TGTGCCAGCAGCTTGCTGGGGGAAGAGACCCAGTACTTC. As protein: CASSLLGEETQYF. Full variable domain (missing parts from reference TRBV5-4 and TRBJ2-5): ETGVTQSPTHLIKTRGQQVTLRCSSQSGHNTVSWYQQALGQGPQFIFQYYREEENGRGNFPPRFSGLQFPNYSSELNVNALELDDSALYLCASSLLGEETQYFGPGTRLLVL.